Listed here are 16 T cell receptor beta chains from one sample, sequenced in a study of beta chain features in type 1 diabetes. Findings and limits, study-wide: People with Type 1 diabetes carried modestly yet significantly shorter TCRB CDR3s in all four CD4+ subsets.

Expressed TCRB transcripts got sequenced, as all isolated RNA was reverse transcribed. Libraries were prepared by immunoSEQ multiplex PCR; TCRdb keeps only in-frame clonotypes and omits some of them. The sample shows 630,000 or so clones, around an eighth of them seen only once. These TCRs' antigens remain unknown. Sequencing used naive CD4+ T cells from blood. The receptors stem from a man between 18 and 29 years old with type 1 diabetes.

The rearrangement uses TRBV7-2 and TRBJ2-2; 10 nucleotides match TRBD2. CDR3 size: 15 residues. Trimming at V came to 0 bases and at J to 5 bases, leaving 0 bases not matched to a gene. The germline V gene encodes CDR1 SGHTA and CDR2 FQGNSA. CDR3 nucleotides: TGTGCCAGCAGCTTAGCACTAGCGGGGACCGGGGAGCTGTTTTTT. Protein product: CASSLALAGTGELFF.

The chain has TRBV27 and TRBJ1-5, with D maybe TRBD1 (5 bases). V dropped 3 bases and J dropped 2 bases, with 11 bases sitting between them. CDR1 is MNHEY, CDR2 SMNVEV, per germline (reference sequence). The CDR3 is 15 residues long. CDR3 sequence (DNA): TGTGCCAGCAGTTTGGGGACCGATGGCAATCAGCCCCAGCATTTT. Its translation: CASSLGTDGNQPQHF.

This clone turned up a few times. The chain employs TRBV5-4 and TRBJ2-1; 8 nucleotides line up with TRBD2. The CDR3 spans 17 residues. The V segment lost 3 bases and the J segment 7 bases; nucleotides outside the gene matches: 15. Germline CDR1 reads SGHNT; CDR2 reads YYREEE (reference sequence). This CDR3 reads CASSSDPGGVAVNEQFF. CDR3 in DNA: TGTGCCAGCAGCTCCGATCCGGGAGGGGTAGCCGTGAATGAGCAGTTCTTC. Full variable domain (missing parts from reference TRBV5-4 and TRBJ2-1): ETGVTQSPTHLIKTRGQQVTLRCSSQSGHNTVSWYQQALGQGPQFIFQYYREEENGRGNFPPRFSGLQFPNYSSELNVNALELDDSALYLCASSSDPGGVAVNEQFFGPGTRLTVL.

This sequence joins TRBV4-3 and TRBJ1-2; 7 bases map to TRBD1. V gave up 0 bases and J gave up 7 bases; unmatched junction bases: 5. Germline V CDR1 and CDR2: LGHNA, YSLEER. CDR3 length: 14 residues. As DNA, the CDR3 is TGCGCCAGCAGCCAAGAAAGGGGGCGCTTTGGCTACACCTTC. It specifies CASSQERGRFGYTF.

The V call is TRBV10-3, the J call TRBJ1-4; no definite D call. The germline V gene encodes CDR1 ENHRY and CDR2 SYGVKD. V was clipped by 4 bases and J by 4 bases, with 7 bases between them. This CDR3 contains 13 residues. The DNA for the CDR3 is TGTGCCATCAGTGGAGGCCTTAATGAAAAACTGTTTTTT. Translating it yields CAISGGLNEKLFF.

This sequence joins TRBV15 and TRBJ2-2; 10 positions match TRBD1. V trimming: 0 bases; J trimming: 6 bases; junction bases outside the gene matches: 7. The CDR3 loop spans 17 amino acids. Germline assignment: CDR1 LNHNV and CDR2 YYDKDF (reference sequence). CDR3 loop: CATSRDPPGTGAGELFF. The DNA of the CDR3 is TGTGCCACCAGCAGAGACCCTCCCGGGACAGGGGCCGGGGAGCTGTTTTTT.

The gene calls are TRBV5-6 and TRBJ2-1; TRBD2 aligns across 8 bases. This CDR3 is 16 amino acids long. Germline V gene data show CDR1 as SGHDT and CDR2 as YYEEEE. With 4 bases clipped from V and 1 base from J, the junction kept 7 bases outside the gene matches. CDR3 in DNA: TGTGCCAGCAGCCCGCCGGGACTAGTATCCTACAATGAGCAGTTCTTC. Translated: CASSPPGLVSYNEQFF.

The V call is TRBV7-9, the J call TRBJ1-2; the D is unclear. Germline CDR1 and CDR2: SEHNR and FQNEAQ (reference sequence). V was clipped by 5 bases and J by 8 bases, with 15 bases between them. The CDR3 runs 13 residues. The CDR3 loop reads CASSLIGSVGYTF. The CDR3 DNA sequence: TGTGCCAGCAGCCTCATAGGATCTGTCGGCTACACCTTC.

This clone has more than one count but fewer than ten. The same CDR3 can be traced to other DNA sequences in this sample. This rearrangement joins TRBV30 to TRBJ1-1, with D maybe TRBD1 (5 bases). Germline CDR1 GTSNPN, CDR2 SVGIG (reference sequence). The V and J ends lost 0 bases and 1 base respectively, with 12 bases between them. The CDR3 runs 15 residues. CDR3 DNA sequence: TGTGCCTGGAGTGTAAGAGGGGCCGGGAACACTGAAGCTTTCTTT. Encoded protein: CAWSVRGAGNTEAFF.

The chain links TRBV15 to TRBJ2-5; TRBD2 matches 9 bases. The CDR3 spans 18 residues. The germline gives CDR1 LNHNV, CDR2 YYDKDF (reference sequence). With 5 bases clipped from V and 4 bases from J, the junction kept 17 bases outside the gene matches. Here the CDR3 DNA reads TGTGCCACCAGCTACCTGCCTTCAGGCGGGGGGGCCAGAGAGACCCAGTACTTC. This translates into CATSYLPSGGGARETQYF.

This clone came up a few times. V and J are TRBV6-1 and TRBJ1-1, with 7 bases that match TRBD1. The CDR3 totals 14 residues. V trimming: 5 bases; J trimming: 5 bases; junction bases outside the gene matches: 8. CDR1 MNHNS and CDR2 SASEGT come from the germline V gene. In DNA, the CDR3 is TGTGCCAGCAGTCTCGCTACAGGGGAGACTGAAGCTTTCTTT. As protein: CASSLATGETEAFF.

In this sample, this clone turned up a few times. The junction does not match germline at one end; this may be a read error. Other DNA variants within this sample encode the same CDR3. The chain employs TRBV7-7 and TRBJ2-7; D is possibly TRBD1 or TRBD2 (6 bases each). This CDR3 spans 13 amino acids. Germline V lookup: CDR1 SSHAT, CDR2 FNYEAQ (reference sequence). The CDR3 spells CASSLAGGDEQYF. The CDR3 DNA sequence: TGTGCTAGCAGTCTAGCCGGGGGCGACGAGCAGTACTTC.

This chain joins TRBV2 and TRBJ2-2, with 9 bases identical to TRBD2. J was trimmed by 7 bases and V by 6 bases; bases with no gene match: 9. The CDR3 sequence is 15 residues long. Looked up from germline, CDR1 is SNHLY and CDR2 is FYNNEI. The CDR3 loop reads CASRRASGTVGELFF. The CDR3 region has the DNA TGTGCCAGCAGAAGGGCTAGCGGGACCGTCGGGGAGCTGTTTTTT.

This clone was observed a few times. The chain combines TRBV9 with TRBJ2-3, with 9 positions matching TRBD2. The CDR3 has 15 residues. Germline V CDR1 and CDR2: SGDLS, YYNGEE. The V and J ends lost 4 bases and 3 bases, in that order; junction bases with no gene match: 6. The CDR3 region is CASSPRGGQTDTQYF. The CDR3 region has the DNA TGTGCCAGCAGCCCGCGGGGGGGCCAGACAGATACGCAGTATTTT.

The chain recombines TRBV5-4 with TRBJ2-5, with 10 bases lining up with TRBD2. The CDR3 is 15 amino acids. V trimming: 6 bases; J trimming: 7 bases; junction bases outside the gene matches: 12. Per germline, CDR1 SGHNT and CDR2 YYREEE (reference sequence). This CDR3 reads CASMVAGGHRGTQYF. The CDR3 DNA reads TGTGCCAGCATGGTAGCGGGGGGCCATAGGGGGACCCAGTACTTC.

The chain employs TRBV9 and TRBJ1-5; maybe TRBD1 (6 bases). In germline, CDR1 is SGDLS, CDR2 YYNGEE. Trimming shortened V by 3 bases and J by 2 bases, and 12 bases separated the two germline ends. This CDR3 spans 15 amino acids. The CDR3 region is CASSGQVGGNQPQHF. CDR3 nucleotide sequence: TGTGCCAGCAGCGGACAGGTCGGGGGCAATCAGCCCCAGCATTTT.